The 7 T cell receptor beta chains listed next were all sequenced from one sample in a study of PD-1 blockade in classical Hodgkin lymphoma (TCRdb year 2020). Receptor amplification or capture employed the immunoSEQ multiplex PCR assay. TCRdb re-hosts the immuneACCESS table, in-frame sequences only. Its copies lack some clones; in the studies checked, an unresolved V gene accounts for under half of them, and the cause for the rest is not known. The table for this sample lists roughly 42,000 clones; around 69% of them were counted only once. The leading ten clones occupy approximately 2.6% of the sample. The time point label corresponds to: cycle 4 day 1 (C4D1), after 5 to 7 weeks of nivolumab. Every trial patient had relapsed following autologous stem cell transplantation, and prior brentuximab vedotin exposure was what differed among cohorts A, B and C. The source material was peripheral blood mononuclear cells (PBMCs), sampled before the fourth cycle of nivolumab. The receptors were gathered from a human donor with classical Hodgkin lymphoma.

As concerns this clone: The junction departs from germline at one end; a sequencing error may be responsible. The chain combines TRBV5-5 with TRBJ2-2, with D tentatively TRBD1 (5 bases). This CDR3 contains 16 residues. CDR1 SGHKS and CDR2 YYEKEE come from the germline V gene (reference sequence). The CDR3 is CAGSPLGREDTGELFF. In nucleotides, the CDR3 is TGTGCCGGCAGTCCTCTTGGCAGGGAAGACACCGGGGAGCTGTTTTTT.

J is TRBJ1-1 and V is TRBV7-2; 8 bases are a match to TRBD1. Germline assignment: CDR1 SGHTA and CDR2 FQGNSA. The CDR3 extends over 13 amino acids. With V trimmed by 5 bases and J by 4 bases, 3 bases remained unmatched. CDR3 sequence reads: CASSPQGGTEAFF. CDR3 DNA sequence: TGTGCCAGCAGCCCACAGGGGGGCACTGAAGCTTTCTTT.

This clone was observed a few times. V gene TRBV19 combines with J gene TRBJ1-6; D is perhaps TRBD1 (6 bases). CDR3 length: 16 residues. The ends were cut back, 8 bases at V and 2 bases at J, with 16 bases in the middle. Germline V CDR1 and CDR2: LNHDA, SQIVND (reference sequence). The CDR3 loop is CASSDRTFAYNSPLHF. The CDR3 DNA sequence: TGTGCCAGTTCGGACAGAACTTTTGCCTATAATTCACCCCTCCACTTT. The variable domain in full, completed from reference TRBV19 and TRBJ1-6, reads DGGITQSPKYLFRKEGQNVTLSCEQNLNHDAMYWYRQDPGQGLRLIYYSQIVNDFQKGDIAEGYSVSREKKESFPLTVTSAQKNPTAFYLCASSDRTFAYNSPLHFGNGTRLTVT.

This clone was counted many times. The CDR3 sequence: CASNPSGRGYTEAFF. CDR3 coding DNA: TGTGCCAGCAACCCGTCAGGGAGGGGGTACACTGAAGCTTTCTTT. The chain employs TRBV5-4 and TRBJ1-1; D is possibly TRBD1 (6 bases). This CDR3 comprises 15 residues. V was cut by 6 bases and J by 3 bases, with 18 bases left in between. Germline assignment: CDR1 SGHNT and CDR2 YYREEE (reference sequence).

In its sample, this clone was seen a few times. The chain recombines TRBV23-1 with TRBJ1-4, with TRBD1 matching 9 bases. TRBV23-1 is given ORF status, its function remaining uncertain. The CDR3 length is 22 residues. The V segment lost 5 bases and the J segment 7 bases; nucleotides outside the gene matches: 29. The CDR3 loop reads CASSRSTCDGTGPFGVREKLFF. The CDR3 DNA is TGCGCCAGCAGTAGATCTACTTGTGACGGGACAGGGCCATTCGGGGTTCGTGAAAAACTGTTTTTT.

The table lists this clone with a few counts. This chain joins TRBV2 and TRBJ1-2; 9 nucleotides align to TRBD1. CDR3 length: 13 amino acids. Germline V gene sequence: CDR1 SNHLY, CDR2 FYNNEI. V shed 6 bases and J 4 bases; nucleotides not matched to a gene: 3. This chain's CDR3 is CASRTGGSYGYTF. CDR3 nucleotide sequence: TGTGCCAGCAGGACAGGGGGGTCCTATGGCTACACCTTC.

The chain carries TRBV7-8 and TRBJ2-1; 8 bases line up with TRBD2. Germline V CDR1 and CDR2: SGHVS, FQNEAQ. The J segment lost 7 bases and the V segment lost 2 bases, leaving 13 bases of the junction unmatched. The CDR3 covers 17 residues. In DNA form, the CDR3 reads TGTGCCAGCAGCTTATCGGCCGGGGGGGGCCCCTGGAATGAGCAGTTCTTC. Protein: CASSLSAGGGPWNEQFF.